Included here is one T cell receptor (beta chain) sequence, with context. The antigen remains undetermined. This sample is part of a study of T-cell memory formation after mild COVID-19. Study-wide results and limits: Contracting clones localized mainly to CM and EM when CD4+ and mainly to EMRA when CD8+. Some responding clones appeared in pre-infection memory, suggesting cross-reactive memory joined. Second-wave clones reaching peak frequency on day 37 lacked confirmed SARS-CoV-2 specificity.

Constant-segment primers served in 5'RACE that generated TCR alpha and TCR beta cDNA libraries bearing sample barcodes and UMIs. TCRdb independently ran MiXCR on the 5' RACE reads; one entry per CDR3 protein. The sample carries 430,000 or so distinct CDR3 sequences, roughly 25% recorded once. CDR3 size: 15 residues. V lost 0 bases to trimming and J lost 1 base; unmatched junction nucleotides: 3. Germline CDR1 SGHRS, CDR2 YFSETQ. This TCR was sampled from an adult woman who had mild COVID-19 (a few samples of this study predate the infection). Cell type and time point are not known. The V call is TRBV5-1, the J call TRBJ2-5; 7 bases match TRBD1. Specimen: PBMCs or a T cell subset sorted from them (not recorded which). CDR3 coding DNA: TGCGCCAGCAGCTTGGTTCCAGGGGGCCAAGAGACCCAGTACTTC. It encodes CASSLVPGGQETQYF.